This T cell receptor beta chain was profiled in a study of beta chain features in type 1 diabetes. Notes on the study in general: HLA effects on TCRB rearrangement stayed unresolved here. Sampled from patients, naive, central memory and Treg TCRB repertoires appeared more similar than those sampled from healthy donors.

Reverse transcribing all isolated RNA meant expressed TCRB transcripts were sequenced. The assay was immunoSEQ multiplex PCR, and TCRdb's table has in-frame clones only and misses some. The sample contains some 44,000 clones, roughly 56% of which appear only once. Turning to this clone: The antigen is unknown.

Per donor, one heparinised blood draw averaged about 100 mL. Germline V lookup: CDR1 SGHTA, CDR2 FQGNSA. CDR3 length: 13 residues. V lost 6 bases, J lost 2 bases, and 8 bases lay in between. This receptor was taken from a woman aged 18-29 years in good health. This chain links TRBV7-2 with TRBJ1-5; D is unresolved. Sequencing was performed on Tregs from blood. DNA for the CDR3: TGTGCCAGCAGGATCGGGGGCAATCAGCCCCAGCATTTT. It codes for CASRIGGNQPQHF. Using reference TRBV7-2 and TRBJ1-5 for the parts outside the CDR3, the full variable domain is GAGVSQSPSNKVTEKGKDVELRCDPISGHTALYWYRQSLGQGLEFLIYFQGNSAPDKSGLPSDRFSAERTGGSVSTLTIQRTQQEDSAVYLCASRIGGNQPQHFGDGTRLSIL.